Below, 8 T cell receptor beta chains from the same sample are listed, as sequenced in a study of Ad26.COV2.S vaccination and SARS-CoV-2 variants. Libraries were prepared by immunoSEQ multiplex PCR; TCRdb keeps only in-frame clonotypes and omits some of them. The sample contains roughly 450,000 clones, around 90% of which appear only once. Specified treatment: roughly 18 received Ad26.COV2.S at low or high dose, single or two shots; several received placebo; per-sample allocation not given. On day 63 after the first injection, vaccine and placebo recipients gave samples. The sequencing here drew on peripheral blood, taken in a trial of Ad26.COV2.S vaccine versus placebo. The receptor set was obtained from a person aged 18 to 59 who received the Ad26.COV2.S COVID-19 vaccine or a placebo.

The chain combines TRBV28 with TRBJ2-1, with TRBD2 matching over 12 bases. CDR3 length: 14 amino acids. Germline-derived CDR1 and CDR2 are MDHEN and SYDVKM. The V segment lost 4 bases and the J segment 7 bases; nucleotides outside the gene matches: 2. The CDR3 sequence: CASSSGLAGNEQFF. In nucleotides, the CDR3 is TGTGCCAGCAGTTCCGGACTAGCGGGGAATGAGCAGTTCTTC.

The rearrangement joins TRBV20-1 to TRBJ2-7; TRBD1 or TRBD2 may be the D gene (5 bases each). Trimming removed 3 bases at V and 1 base at J, with 19 bases between. There are 16 residues in the CDR3. Germline CDR1 is DFQATT and CDR2 is SNEGSKA (reference sequence). The CDR3 DNA is TGCAGTGCTAGTCTTCCAAGGGGACCCGGGTCCTACGAGCAGTACTTC. It codes for CSASLPRGPGSYEQYF.

V usage is TRBV18 and J usage is TRBJ1-1, with D possibly matching TRBD1 (5 bases). V dropped 0 bases and J dropped 1 base, with 9 bases sitting between them. This CDR3 contains 15 residues. Germline V gene data show CDR1 as KGHSH and CDR2 as LQKENI. The CDR3 DNA is TGTGCCAGCTCACCACCCAGACAGCAGAACACTGAAGCTTTCTTT. Translation: CASSPPRQQNTEAFF.

The genes are TRBV3-1 (or the pseudogene TRBV3-2) and TRBJ2-1; 8 bases fit TRBD2. The CDR3 length is 15 residues. The junction had 7 bases not matched to a gene; V was cut back by 4 bases and J by 5 bases. The germline V gene has CDR1 LGHDT and CDR2 YNNKEL (reference sequence). The CDR3: CASSRAGARNNEQFF. The CDR3 nucleotides are TGTGCCAGCAGCCGAGCGGGAGCGAGAAACAATGAGCAGTTCTTC.

The chain uses TRBV3-1 (or the pseudogene TRBV3-2) and TRBJ2-2, with 9 bases matching TRBD2. CDR1 is LGHDT, CDR2 YNNKEL, per germline (reference sequence). This CDR3 spans 17 amino acids. Losses at the gene ends were 3 bases for V and 0 bases for J; bases not matched to a gene: 5. The CDR3 loop reads CASSHPSGNANTGELFF. The CDR3 region has the DNA TGTGCCAGCAGCCATCCTAGCGGGAACGCGAACACCGGGGAGCTGTTTTTT.

V and J are TRBV18 and TRBJ1-1, with 10 positions matching TRBD1. Per the germline V gene, CDR1 is KGHSH and CDR2 is LQKENI. The CDR3 extends over 16 amino acids. Trimming cost V 5 bases and J 2 bases; bases outside gene matches: 8. The CDR3 nucleotides read TGTGCCAGCTCAGTTACCGGGACAGGGGATAACACTGAAGCTTTCTTT. This codes for CASSVTGTGDNTEAFF.

This clone was detected only once. CDR3 amino acids: CSVEVGAGYEQYF. CDR3 sequence (DNA): TGCAGCGTTGAAGTTGGGGCTGGCTACGAGCAGTACTTC. The chain combines TRBV29-1 with TRBJ2-7; the D gene is possibly TRBD1 (5 bases). This CDR3 is 13 amino acids long. Germline CDR1 SQVTM, CDR2 ANQGSEA. Trimming took 1 base from V and 3 from J, leaving 10 bases between them.

CDR3 loop: CASSQRTSGNQDTQYF. CDR3 sequence (DNA): TGTGCCAGCAGCCAAAGGACTAGCGGGAATCAAGATACGCAGTATTTT. The V gene is TRBV7-6, the J gene TRBJ2-3; 12 nucleotides match TRBD2. The CDR3 contains 16 residues. V was pared by 5 bases and J by 5 bases, with 8 bases of the junction left unmatched. From germline, CDR1 is SGHVS and CDR2 FNYEAQ.